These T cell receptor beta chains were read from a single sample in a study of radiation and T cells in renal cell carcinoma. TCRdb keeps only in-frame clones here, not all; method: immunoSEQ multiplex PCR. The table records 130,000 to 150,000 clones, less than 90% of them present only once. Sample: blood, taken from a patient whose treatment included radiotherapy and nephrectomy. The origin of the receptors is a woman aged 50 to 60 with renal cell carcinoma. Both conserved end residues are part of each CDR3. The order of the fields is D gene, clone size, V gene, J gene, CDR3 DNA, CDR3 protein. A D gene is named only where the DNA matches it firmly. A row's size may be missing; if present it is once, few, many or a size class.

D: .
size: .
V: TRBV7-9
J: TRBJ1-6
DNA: TGTGCCAGCAGCTTAGTCGAGAGACCATATTCACCCCTCCACTTT
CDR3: CASSLVERPYSPLHF

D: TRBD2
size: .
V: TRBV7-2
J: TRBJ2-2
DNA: TGTGCCAGCAGCCCGCGACGCCGGGGGGGCCAATCCGGGGAGCTGTTTTTT
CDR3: CASSPRRRGGQSGELFF

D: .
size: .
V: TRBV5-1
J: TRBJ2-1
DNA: TGCGCCAGCAGCTTGGCCACTAGCTTGGTTGAGCAGTTCTTC
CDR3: CASSLATSLVEQFF

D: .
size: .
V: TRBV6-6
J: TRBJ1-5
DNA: TGTGCCAGCAGTTACCGGGGATCCCTAGAGCCCCAGCATTTT
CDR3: CASSYRGSLEPQHF

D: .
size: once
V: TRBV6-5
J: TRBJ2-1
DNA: TGTGCCAGCAGTGAAGCCGAGCAGTTCTTC
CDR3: CASSEAEQFF

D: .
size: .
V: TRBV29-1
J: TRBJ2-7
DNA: TGCAGCGTTGCCCTATGGGGCTACGAGCAGTACTTC
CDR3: CSVALWGYEQYF

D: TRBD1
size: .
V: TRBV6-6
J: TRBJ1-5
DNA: TGTGCCAGCAGCCGCGTCTGGGACAGGGGAAATCAGCCCCAGCATTTT
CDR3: CASSRVWDRGNQPQHF

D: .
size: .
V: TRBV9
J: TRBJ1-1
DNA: TGTGCCAGCAGAGTACAATTGGATGGAAACACTGAAGCTTTCTTT
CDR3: CASRVQLDGNTEAFF

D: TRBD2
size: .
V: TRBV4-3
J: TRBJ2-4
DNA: TGCGCCAGCAGCCACGCAAGGGGAGGGGAACTAGCCAAAAACATTCAGTACTTC
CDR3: CASSHARGGELAKNIQYF

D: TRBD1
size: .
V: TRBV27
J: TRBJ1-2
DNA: TGTGCCAGCAGGGTTCAGGGGGCTCATGGCTACACCTTC
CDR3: CASRVQGAHGYTF

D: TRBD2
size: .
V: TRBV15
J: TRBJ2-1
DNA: TGTGCCACCACGGGACTAGCGGGGGCCCGGTTCTTC
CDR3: CATTGLAGARFF

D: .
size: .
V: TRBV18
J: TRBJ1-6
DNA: TGTGCCAGCTCGGAGGGGATGGCGGGCTCACCCCTCCACTTT
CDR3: CASSEGMAGSPLHF

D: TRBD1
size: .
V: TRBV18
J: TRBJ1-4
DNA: TGTGCCAGCTCGACAGGACAGGGAGAAAAACTGTTTTTT
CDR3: CASSTGQGEKLFF

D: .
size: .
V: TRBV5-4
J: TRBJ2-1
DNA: TGTGCCAGCAGCTTGGCAGGGGACTCCACCTACAATGAGCAGTTCTTC
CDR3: CASSLAGDSTYNEQFF

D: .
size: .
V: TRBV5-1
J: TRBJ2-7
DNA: TGCGCCAGCAGCTTGGGTCAGAAGGGCGACGAGCAGTACTTC
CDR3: CASSLGQKGDEQYF

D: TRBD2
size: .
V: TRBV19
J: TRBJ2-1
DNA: TGTGCCAGTAGTACGTCTAGCGGGAGCTACAATGAGCAGTTCTTC
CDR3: CASSTSSGSYNEQFF

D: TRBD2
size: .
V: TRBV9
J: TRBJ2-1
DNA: TGTGCCAGCAGCCTCTTAGGACTAGCGGGGGCTGAGCAGTTCTTC
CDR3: CASSLLGLAGAEQFF

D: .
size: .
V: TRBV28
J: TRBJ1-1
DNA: TGTGCCAGCAGTATTAGACAGTCTGAAGCTTTCTTT
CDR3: CASSIRQSEAFF

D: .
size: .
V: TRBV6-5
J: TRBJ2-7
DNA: TGTGCCAGCAGTTACTCGTCCCACGAACTCTCCTACGAGCAGTACTTC
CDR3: CASSYSSHELSYEQYF

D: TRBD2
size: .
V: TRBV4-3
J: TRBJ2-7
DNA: TGCGCCAGCAGCCAAGGACTAGCGGATTACGAGCAGTACTTC
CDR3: CASSQGLADYEQYF

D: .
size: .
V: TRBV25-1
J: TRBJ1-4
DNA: TGTGCCAGCAGTGTCGATCGACAGTCAACTAATGAAAAACTGTTTTTT
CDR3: CASSVDRQSTNEKLFF

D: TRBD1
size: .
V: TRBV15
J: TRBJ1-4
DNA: TGTGCCACCAGCAGAGGGGACAGAATGGGTGAAAAACTGTTTTTT
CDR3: CATSRGDRMGEKLFF